These 13 T cell receptor beta chains were sequenced from one sample in a study of response to subunit inactivated influenza vaccine. TCRdb processed the RT-PCR reads anew with MiXCR; each CDR3 protein has one entry. This sample yields about 160,000 distinct CDR3 sequences, of which roughly 10% are seen a single time; 9.5% to 15% belongs to the top ten. Here the sequenced sample was non-naive T cells sorted from PBMCs, taken 45 days after vaccination. Every receptor here comes from a middle-aged man who received an inactivated influenza vaccine.

This clonotype was seen ten or more times. V usage is TRBV12-3 or TRBV12-4 and J usage is TRBJ2-1; 16 nucleotides line up with TRBD2. CDR3 length: 19 residues. The V gene end was trimmed by 4 bases and the J gene end by 1 base; junction bases not matched to a gene: 7. The CDR3 bases are TGTGCCAGCAGTTCAGGGACTAGCGGGAGGGCCAGGTCCTACAATGAGCAGTTCTTC. It is translated as CASSSGTSGRARSYNEQFF.

This rearrangement joins TRBV28 to TRBJ1-2; TRBD1 aligns across 8 bases. V gave up 1 base and J gave up 7 bases; unmatched junction bases: 8. Germline lookup yields CDR1 MDHEN and CDR2 SYDVKM. The CDR3 has 15 residues. The CDR3 here is CASSLFAGGAPGYTF. CDR3 DNA: TGTGCCAGCAGTTTATTTGCAGGGGGCGCCCCTGGCTACACCTTC.

This clonotype was recorded at least ten times. The chain combines TRBV6-2 or TRBV6-3 with TRBJ1-2; D not resolved. The CDR3 contains 13 residues. V was cut by 4 bases and J by 7 bases, with 13 bases left in between. CDR1 and CDR2 from the germline V gene are MNHEY and SVGEGT. The chain's CDR3 is CASSFRSASGYTF. The CDR3 DNA follows: TGTGCCAGCAGTTTCAGGAGTGCCTCTGGCTACACCTTC.

This clonotype was detected a few times. This chain's CDR3 is CASSSPGRAYEQYF. CDR3 DNA: TGTGCCAGCAGCTCCCCTGGAAGGGCCTACGAGCAGTACTTC. The chain recombines TRBV3-1 with TRBJ2-7; the D is unclear. Trimming shortened V by 5 bases and J by 2 bases, and 13 bases separated the two germline ends. From germline, CDR1 is LGHDT and CDR2 YNNKEL (reference sequence). The length of the CDR3 is 14 residues.

This clonotype was seen many times. The V call is TRBV15, the J call TRBJ2-1; 7 bases line up with TRBD1. The CDR3 runs 15 residues. Germline-derived CDR1 and CDR2 are LNHNV and YYDKDF (reference sequence). With V trimmed by 4 bases and J by 1 base, 4 bases remained unmatched. This CDR3 is CATSKRQGSYNEQFF. CDR3 nucleotides: TGTGCCACCAGCAAACGACAGGGATCCTACAATGAGCAGTTCTTC.

This clonotype showed up many times. The rearrangement links TRBV6-1 to TRBJ1-1; 10 bases fit TRBD1. V was pared by 5 bases and J by 4 bases, with 1 base of the junction left unmatched. The CDR3 has 13 residues. CDR1 is MNHNS, CDR2 SASEGT, per germline. CDR3 nucleotides: TGTGCCAGCAGTCGGGACAGGGGCACTGAAGCTTTCTTT. Residues: CASSRDRGTEAFF.

The gene calls are TRBV12-3 or TRBV12-4 and TRBJ1-2, with D maybe TRBD1 (5 bases). V shed 0 bases and J shed 6 bases, with 5 bases lying between them. The CDR3 has 12 amino acids. The CDR3 nucleotides are TGTGCCAGCAGTTTAGCAGGGGATGGCTACACCTTC. Amino acids: CASSLAGDGYTF.

This clonotype appeared a few times. The V and J genes are TRBV6-1 and TRBJ2-1; perhaps TRBD1 as D (6 bases). Per the germline V gene, CDR1 is MNHNS and CDR2 is SASEGT. The CDR3 is 13 amino acids. The ends were cut back, 2 bases at V and 9 bases at J, with 11 bases in the middle. The DNA of the CDR3 is TGTGCCAGCAGTGAAAGGGGGACGCGTGAGCAGTTCTTC. This codes for CASSERGTREQFF.

A single count supports this clonotype. This sequence may be a read error, since a much larger clone differs from it by one base. CDR3 amino acids: CAISYRTGKGYEQYF. In nucleotides, the CDR3 is TGTGCCATCAGTTACCGGACAGGGAAGGGGTACGAGCAGTACTTC. The chain couples TRBV6-5 to TRBJ2-7; 8 nucleotides match TRBD1. The germline V gene encodes CDR1 MNHEY and CDR2 SVGAGI. The CDR3 consists of 15 residues.

V is TRBV20-1 and J is TRBJ2-1, with 7 bases matching TRBD2. Germline CDR1 DFQATT, CDR2 SNEGSKA (reference sequence). J lost 0 bases, V lost 1 base, and 6 bases had no gene match. The CDR3 consists of 16 residues. In DNA form, the CDR3 reads TGCAGTGCTAGAGGATATCTAGCGGTCTCCTACAATGAGCAGTTCTTC. The encoded protein is CSARGYLAVSYNEQFF.

This clonotype has a handful of counts. V gene TRBV6-4 combines with J gene TRBJ2-3; D unclear. V was cut by 4 bases and J by 10 bases, with 18 bases left in between. The V gene's germline CDR1 is MRHNA and CDR2 SNTAGT. This CDR3 comprises 14 residues. This CDR3 reads CASSASKGSVAQYF. CDR3 in DNA: TGTGCCAGCAGTGCCTCTAAAGGGTCGGTAGCGCAGTATTTT.

This clonotype has ten or more counts. The V gene is TRBV2, the J gene TRBJ2-1, with D tentatively TRBD1 (5 bases). The CDR3 runs to 13 residues. The germline gives CDR1 SNHLY, CDR2 FYNNEI. Trimming took 7 bases from V and 6 from J, leaving 13 bases between them. CDR3 protein: CASNPGATNEQFF. CDR3 sequence (DNA): TGTGCCAGCAACCCTGGGGCCACCAATGAGCAGTTCTTC.

The rearrangement joins TRBV7-9 to TRBJ2-7; D possibly matches TRBD1 or TRBD2 (5 bases each). The germline V gene encodes CDR1 SEHNR and CDR2 FQNEAQ (reference sequence). V was clipped by 7 bases and J by 9 bases, with 13 bases between them. This CDR3 comprises 11 residues. The CDR3 bases are TGTGCCAGCACCGGGGTAGGGGCGCAGTACTTC. Its protein is CASTGVGAQYF.